The source of this T cell receptor beta chain is a study of T cell responses to AZD1222 COVID-19 vaccine. Study results and caveats: Following two doses of AZD1222, Spike-specific TCR breadth and depth rose.

Repertoires were generated with immunoSEQ multiplex PCR, while TCRdb's copy carries only in-frame clones and drops some. The repertoire consists of more than 35,000 clones, with 83% occurring once and the leading ten covering 45% to 60%. V lost 0 bases and J 5 bases, leaving 12 bases between the germline ends. Germline lookup yields CDR1 SGHRS and CDR2 YFSETQ. This CDR3 is built from 15 residues. Note on this clone: Its antigen is still unknown.

V usage is TRBV5-1 and J usage is TRBJ1-5; a weak D match, TRBD1 (6 bases). The receptor was derived from an adult in good health. The sample here was peripheral blood, taken on day 0 of AZD1222 vaccination. The CDR3 DNA sequence: TGCGCCAGCAGCTTGGACGGACAGTCCCATCAGCCCCAGCATTTT. Translated: CASSLDGQSHQPQHF.